A selection of T cell receptor beta chains follows, all from one sample in a study of cytomegalovirus exposure and HLA in healthy donors. Clones were read by immunoSEQ multiplex PCR, and TCRdb kept only the in-frame ones, dropping some. The sample shows around 150,000 clones, roughly 82% of them seen only once. Sequencing was performed on PBMCs. The source of these receptors is a girl under 18 in good health and CMV-seropositive. CDR3s include the opening cysteine and the closing phenylalanine or tryptophan. A D gene is named only where the DNA matches it firmly. Size is omitted from some rows. Given values are once, few, many or a class for expanded clones.

J gene,D gene,clone size,V gene,CDR3 protein,CDR3 DNA
TRBJ1-2,TRBD1,few,TRBV6-5,CASSRDRVKHGYTF,TGTGCCAGCAGTAGGGACAGGGTTAAGCATGGCTACACCTTC
TRBJ1-1,NA,NA,TRBV4-1,CASSQDMWGRWANTEAFF,TGCGCCAGCAGCCAAGATATGTGGGGCAGGTGGGCGAACACTGAAGCTTTCTTT
TRBJ2-3,NA,NA,TRBV10-3,CAISEAARSTDTQYF,TGTGCCATCAGTGAGGCAGCTAGGAGCACAGATACGCAGTATTTT
TRBJ1-2,NA,NA,TRBV28,CASQRQGQSYGYTF,TGTGCCAGCCAAAGGCAGGGCCAGAGCTATGGCTACACCTTC
TRBJ1-5,NA,NA,TRBV28,CASSLQTNQPQHF,TGTGCCAGCAGTTTACAAACAAATCAGCCCCAGCATTTT
TRBJ2-5,TRBD2,NA,TRBV2,CASREPAGGGETQYF,TGTGCCAGCAGGGAACCTGCGGGGGGCGGAGAGACCCAGTACTTC
TRBJ2-1,TRBD2,NA,TRBV5-1,CASSLGGLWSSGRAHNEQFF,TGCGCCAGCAGCTTGGGAGGGTTGTGGTCTAGCGGGAGGGCCCACAATGAGCAGTTCTTC
TRBJ2-3,TRBD2,NA,TRBV5-6,CASKIGLAGADTQYF,TGTGCCAGCAAGATCGGACTAGCGGGAGCGGATACGCAGTATTTT
TRBJ2-5,TRBD2,NA,TRBV18,CASSPIPDESGGQYF,TGTGCCAGCTCACCGATCCCGGACGAGTCGGGGGGCCAGTACTTC
TRBJ2-4,NA,NA,TRBV4-1,CASSQGVVTGKNIQYF,TGCGCCAGCAGCCAAGGCGTGGTGACGGGCAAAAACATTCAGTACTTC